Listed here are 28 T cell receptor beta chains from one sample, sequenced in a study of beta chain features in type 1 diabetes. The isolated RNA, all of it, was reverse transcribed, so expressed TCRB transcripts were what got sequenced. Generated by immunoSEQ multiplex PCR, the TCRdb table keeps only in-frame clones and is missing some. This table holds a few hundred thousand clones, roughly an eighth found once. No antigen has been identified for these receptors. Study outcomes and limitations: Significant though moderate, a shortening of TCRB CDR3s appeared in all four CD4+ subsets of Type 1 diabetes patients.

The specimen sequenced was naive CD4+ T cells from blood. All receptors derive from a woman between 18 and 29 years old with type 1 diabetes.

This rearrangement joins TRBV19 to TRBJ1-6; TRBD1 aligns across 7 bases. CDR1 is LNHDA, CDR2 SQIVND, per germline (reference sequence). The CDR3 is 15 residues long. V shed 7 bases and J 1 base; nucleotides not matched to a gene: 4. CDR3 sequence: CASTEGASYNSPLHF. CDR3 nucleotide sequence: TGTGCCAGTACGGAGGGGGCATCCTATAATTCACCCCTCCACTTT. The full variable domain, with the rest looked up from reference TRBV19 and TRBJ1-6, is DGGITQSPKYLFRKEGQNVTLSCEQNLNHDAMYWYRQDPGQGLRLIYYSQIVNDFQKGDIAEGYSVSREKKESFPLTVTSAQKNPTAFYLCASTEGASYNSPLHFGNGTRLTVT.

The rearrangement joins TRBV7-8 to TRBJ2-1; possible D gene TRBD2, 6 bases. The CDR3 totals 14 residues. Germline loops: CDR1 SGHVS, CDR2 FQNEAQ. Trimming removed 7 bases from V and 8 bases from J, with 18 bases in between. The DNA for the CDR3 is TGTGCCAGCACCCCCTCTCGAATAGCGGATGAGCAGTTCTTC. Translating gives CASTPSRIADEQFF. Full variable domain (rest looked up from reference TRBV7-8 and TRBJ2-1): GAGVSQSPRYKVAKRGQDVALRCDPISGHVSLFWYQQALGQGPEFLTYFQNEAQLDKSGLPSDRFFAERPEGSVSTLKIQRTQQEDSAVYLCASTPSRIADEQFFGPGTRLTVL.

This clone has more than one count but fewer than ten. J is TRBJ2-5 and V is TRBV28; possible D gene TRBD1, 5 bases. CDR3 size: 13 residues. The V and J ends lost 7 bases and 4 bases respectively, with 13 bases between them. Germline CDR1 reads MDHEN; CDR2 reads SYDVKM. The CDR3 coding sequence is TGTGCCAGCAACAACCAGGGCCGAGAGACCCAGTACTTC. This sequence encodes CASNNQGRETQYF.

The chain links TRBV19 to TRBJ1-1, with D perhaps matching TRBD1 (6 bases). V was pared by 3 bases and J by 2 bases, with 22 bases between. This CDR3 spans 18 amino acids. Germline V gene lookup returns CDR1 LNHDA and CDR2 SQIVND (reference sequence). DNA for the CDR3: TGTGCCAGTAGTATTTTGCGGGGGCAGGCGAGCCCAAACACTGAAGCTTTCTTT. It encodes CASSILRGQASPNTEAFF.

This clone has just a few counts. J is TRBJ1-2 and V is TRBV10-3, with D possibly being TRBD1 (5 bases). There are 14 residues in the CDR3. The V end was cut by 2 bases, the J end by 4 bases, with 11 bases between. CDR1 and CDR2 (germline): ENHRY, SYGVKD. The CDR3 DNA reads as TGTGCCATCAGTGAGATCCAGGGCGGCTATGGCTACACCTTC. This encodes CAISEIQGGYGYTF.

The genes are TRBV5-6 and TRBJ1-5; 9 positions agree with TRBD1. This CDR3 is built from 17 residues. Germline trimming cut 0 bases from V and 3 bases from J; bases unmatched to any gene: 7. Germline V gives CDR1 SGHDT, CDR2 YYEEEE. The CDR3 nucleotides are TGTGCCAGCAGCTTGGGCTTGGGACAGGGTACCAATCAGCCCCAGCATTTT. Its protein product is CASSLGLGQGTNQPQHF.

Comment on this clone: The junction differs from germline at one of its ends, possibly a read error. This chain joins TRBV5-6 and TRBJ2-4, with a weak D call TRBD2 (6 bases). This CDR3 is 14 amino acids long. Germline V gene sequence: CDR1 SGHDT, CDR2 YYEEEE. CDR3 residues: CASSFPPPAGGMDF. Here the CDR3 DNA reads TGTGCCAGCAGCTTCCCGCCCCCAGCGGGCGGTATGGACTTC.

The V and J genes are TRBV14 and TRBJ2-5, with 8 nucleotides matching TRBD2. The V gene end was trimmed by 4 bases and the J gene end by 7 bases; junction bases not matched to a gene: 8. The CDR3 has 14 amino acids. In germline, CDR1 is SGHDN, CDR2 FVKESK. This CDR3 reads CASSPGGPRGTQYF. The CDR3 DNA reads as TGTGCCAGCAGCCCGGGAGGGCCGCGAGGGACCCAGTACTTC.

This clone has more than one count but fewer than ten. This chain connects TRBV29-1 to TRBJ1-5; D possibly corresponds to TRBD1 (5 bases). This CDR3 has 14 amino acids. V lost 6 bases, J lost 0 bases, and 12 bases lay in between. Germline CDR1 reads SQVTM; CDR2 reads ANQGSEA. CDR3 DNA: TGCAGCGTAACGACAGCCCTTAGCAATCAGCCCCAGCATTTT. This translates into CSVTTALSNQPQHF.

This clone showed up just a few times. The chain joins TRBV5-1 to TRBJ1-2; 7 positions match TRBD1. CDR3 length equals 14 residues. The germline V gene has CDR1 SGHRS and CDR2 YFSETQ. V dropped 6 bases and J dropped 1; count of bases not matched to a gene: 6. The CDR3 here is CASKLRDSNYGYTF. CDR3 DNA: TGCGCCAGCAAGCTTAGGGACAGTAACTATGGCTACACCTTC.

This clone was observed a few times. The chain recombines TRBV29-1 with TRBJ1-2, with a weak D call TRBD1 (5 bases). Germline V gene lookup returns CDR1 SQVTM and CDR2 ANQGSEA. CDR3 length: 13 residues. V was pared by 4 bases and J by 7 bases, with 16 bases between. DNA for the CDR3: TGCAGCGTTGGGATCCAGGAGGGGCTTGGCTACACCTTC. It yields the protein CSVGIQEGLGYTF.

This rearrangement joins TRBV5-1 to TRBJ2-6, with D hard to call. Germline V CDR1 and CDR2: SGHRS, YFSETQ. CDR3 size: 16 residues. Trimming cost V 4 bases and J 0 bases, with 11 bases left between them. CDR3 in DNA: TGCGCCAGCAGCGTCTCCCAGGTCTCTGGGGCCAACGTCCTGACTTTC. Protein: CASSVSQVSGANVLTF.

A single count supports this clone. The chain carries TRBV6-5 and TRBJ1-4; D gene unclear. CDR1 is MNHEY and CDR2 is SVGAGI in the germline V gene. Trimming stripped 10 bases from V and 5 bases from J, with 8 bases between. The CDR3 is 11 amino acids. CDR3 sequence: CATRSNEKLFF. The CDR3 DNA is TGTGCCACCAGATCGAATGAAAAACTGTTTTTT.

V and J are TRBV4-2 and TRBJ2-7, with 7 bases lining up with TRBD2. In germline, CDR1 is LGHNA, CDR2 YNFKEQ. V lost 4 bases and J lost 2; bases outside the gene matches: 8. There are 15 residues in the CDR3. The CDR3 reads CASSPSGGGTYEQYF. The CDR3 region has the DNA TGTGCCAGCAGCCCCAGTGGGGGGGGGACCTACGAGCAGTACTTC.

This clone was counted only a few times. The CDR3 DNA follows: TGTGCCACCAGCAGCCCGGGTGTTCACTATGGCTACACCTTC. This translates into CATSSPGVHYGYTF. The rearrangement uses TRBV15 and TRBJ1-2; D is undetermined. The V gene's germline CDR1 is LNHNV and CDR2 YYDKDF (reference sequence). Trimming cost V 3 bases and J 3 bases, with 11 bases left between them. The CDR3 length is 14 residues.

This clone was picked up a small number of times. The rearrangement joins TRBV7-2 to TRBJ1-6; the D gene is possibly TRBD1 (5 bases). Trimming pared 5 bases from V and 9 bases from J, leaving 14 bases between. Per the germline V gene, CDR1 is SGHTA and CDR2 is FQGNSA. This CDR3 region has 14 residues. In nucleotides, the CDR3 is TGTGCCAGCAGCCCACAAAGCGGGGGTTCACCCCTCCACTTT. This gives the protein CASSPQSGGSPLHF.

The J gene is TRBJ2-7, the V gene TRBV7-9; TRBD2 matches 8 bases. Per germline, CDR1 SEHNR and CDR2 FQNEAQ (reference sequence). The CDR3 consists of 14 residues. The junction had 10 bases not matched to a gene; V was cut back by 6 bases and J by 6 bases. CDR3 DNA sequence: TGTGCCAGCAGGTCGGGGGGGTGGCCTTCCGAGCAGTACTTC. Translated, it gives CASRSGGWPSEQYF.

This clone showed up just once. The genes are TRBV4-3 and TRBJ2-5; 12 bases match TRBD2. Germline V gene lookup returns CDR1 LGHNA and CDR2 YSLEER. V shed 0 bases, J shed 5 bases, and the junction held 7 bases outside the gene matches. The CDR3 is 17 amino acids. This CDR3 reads CASSQEAASGGAETQYF. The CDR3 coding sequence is TGCGCCAGCAGCCAAGAGGCCGCTAGCGGGGGGGCTGAGACCCAGTACTTC.

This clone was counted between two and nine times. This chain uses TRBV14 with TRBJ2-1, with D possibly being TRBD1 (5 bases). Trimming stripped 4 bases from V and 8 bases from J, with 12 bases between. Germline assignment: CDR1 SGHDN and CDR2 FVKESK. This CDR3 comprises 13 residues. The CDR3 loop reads CASSPQGYHEQFF. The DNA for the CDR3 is TGTGCCAGCAGCCCGCAGGGTTACCATGAGCAGTTCTTC.

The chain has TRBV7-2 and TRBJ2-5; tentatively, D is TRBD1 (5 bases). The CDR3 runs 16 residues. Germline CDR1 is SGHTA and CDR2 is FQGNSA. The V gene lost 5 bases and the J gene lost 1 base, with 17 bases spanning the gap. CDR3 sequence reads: CASSPQGSSFQETQYF. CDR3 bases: TGTGCCAGCAGCCCCCAGGGTTCCTCCTTCCAAGAGACCCAGTACTTC.

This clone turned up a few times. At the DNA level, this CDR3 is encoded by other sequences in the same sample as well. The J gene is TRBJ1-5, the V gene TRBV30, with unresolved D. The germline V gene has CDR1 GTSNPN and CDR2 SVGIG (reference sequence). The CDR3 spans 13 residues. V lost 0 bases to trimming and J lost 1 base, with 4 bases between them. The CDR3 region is CAWSVQSNQPQHF. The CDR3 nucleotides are TGTGCCTGGAGTGTACAGAGCAATCAGCCCCAGCATTTT.

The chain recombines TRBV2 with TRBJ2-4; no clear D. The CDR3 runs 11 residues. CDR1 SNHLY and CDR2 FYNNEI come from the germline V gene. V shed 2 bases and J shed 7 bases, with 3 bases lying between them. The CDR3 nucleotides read TGTGCCAGCAGTGAACGGAACATTCAGTACTTC. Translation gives CASSERNIQYF.

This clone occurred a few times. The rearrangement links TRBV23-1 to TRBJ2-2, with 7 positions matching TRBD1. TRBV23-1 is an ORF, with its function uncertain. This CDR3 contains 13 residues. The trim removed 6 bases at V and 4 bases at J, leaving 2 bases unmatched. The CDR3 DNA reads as TGCGCCAGCAGACAGGGGTCCACCGGGGAGCTGTTTTTT. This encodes CASRQGSTGELFF.

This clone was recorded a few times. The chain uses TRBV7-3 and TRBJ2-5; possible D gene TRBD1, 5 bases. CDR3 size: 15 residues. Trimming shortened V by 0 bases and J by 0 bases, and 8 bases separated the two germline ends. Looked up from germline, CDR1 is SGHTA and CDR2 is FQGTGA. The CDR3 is CASSLTGRNQETQYF. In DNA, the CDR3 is TGTGCCAGCAGCTTAACGGGGCGGAACCAAGAGACCCAGTACTTC. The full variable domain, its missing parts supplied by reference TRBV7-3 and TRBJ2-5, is GAGVSQTPSNKVTEKGKYVELRCDPISGHTALYWYRQSLGQGPEFLIYFQGTGAADDSGLPNDRFFAVRPEGSVSTLKIQRTERGDSAVYLCASSLTGRNQETQYFGPGTRLLVL.

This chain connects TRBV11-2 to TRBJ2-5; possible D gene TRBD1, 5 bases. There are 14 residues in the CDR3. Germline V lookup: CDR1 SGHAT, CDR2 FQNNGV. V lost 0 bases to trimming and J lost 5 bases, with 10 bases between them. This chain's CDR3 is CASSLDSGRETQYF. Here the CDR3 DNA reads TGTGCCAGCAGCTTAGATTCAGGGCGGGAGACCCAGTACTTC.

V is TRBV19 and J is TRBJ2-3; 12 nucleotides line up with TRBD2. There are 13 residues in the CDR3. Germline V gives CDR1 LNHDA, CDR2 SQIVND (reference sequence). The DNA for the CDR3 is TGTGCGGCTAGCGGGAGGGTTACAGATACGCAGTATTTT. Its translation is CAASGRVTDTQYF.

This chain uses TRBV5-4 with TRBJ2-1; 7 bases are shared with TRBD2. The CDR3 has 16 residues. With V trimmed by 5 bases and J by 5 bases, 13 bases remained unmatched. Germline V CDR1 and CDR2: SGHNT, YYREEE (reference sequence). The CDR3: CASRASGTLIHNEQFF. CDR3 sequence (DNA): TGTGCCAGCAGAGCGAGCGGGACCCTTATCCACAATGAGCAGTTCTTC.

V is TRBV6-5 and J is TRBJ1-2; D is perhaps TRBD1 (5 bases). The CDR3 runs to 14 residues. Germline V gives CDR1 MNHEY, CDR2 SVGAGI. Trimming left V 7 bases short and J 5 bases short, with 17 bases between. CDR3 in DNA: TGTGCCAGCACCCGGACATCACCTTTTTATGGCTACACCTTC. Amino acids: CASTRTSPFYGYTF.